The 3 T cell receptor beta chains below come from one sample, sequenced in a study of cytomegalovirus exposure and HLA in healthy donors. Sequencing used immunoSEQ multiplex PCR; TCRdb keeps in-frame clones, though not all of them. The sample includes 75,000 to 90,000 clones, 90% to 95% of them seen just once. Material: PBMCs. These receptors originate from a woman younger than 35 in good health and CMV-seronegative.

The CDR3 protein is CASSLEGRAQETQYF. The DNA of the CDR3 is TGTGCCAGCAGCTTAGAGGGCAGGGCGCAAGAGACCCAGTACTTC. The chain couples TRBV7-9 to TRBJ2-5; D perhaps matches TRBD1 (5 bases). V was clipped by 1 base and J by 2 bases, with 11 bases between them. Germline-derived CDR1 and CDR2 are SEHNR and FQNEAQ (reference sequence). The CDR3 extends over 15 amino acids.

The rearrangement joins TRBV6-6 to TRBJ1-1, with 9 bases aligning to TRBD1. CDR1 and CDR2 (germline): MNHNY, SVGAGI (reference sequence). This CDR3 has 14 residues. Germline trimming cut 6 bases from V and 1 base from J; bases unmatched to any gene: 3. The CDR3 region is CASRTGGGNTEAFF. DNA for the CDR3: TGTGCCAGCAGGACAGGGGGTGGGAACACTGAAGCTTTCTTT.

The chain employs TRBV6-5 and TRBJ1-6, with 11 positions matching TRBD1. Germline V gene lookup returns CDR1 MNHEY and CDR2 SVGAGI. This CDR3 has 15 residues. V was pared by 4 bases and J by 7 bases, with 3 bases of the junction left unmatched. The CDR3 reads CASSSGQGGNSPLHF. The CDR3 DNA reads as TGTGCCAGCAGTTCGGGACAGGGGGGGAATTCACCCCTCCACTTT.